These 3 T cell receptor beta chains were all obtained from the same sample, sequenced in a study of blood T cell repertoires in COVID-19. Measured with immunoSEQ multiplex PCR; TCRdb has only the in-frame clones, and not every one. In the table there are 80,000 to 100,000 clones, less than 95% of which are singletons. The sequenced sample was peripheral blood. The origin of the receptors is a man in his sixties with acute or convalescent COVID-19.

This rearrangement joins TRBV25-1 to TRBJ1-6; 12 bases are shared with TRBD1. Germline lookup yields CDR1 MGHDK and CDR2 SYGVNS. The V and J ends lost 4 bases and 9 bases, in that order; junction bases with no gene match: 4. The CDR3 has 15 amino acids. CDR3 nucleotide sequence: TGTGCCAGCAGTGGGGACAGGGGGCTGGTTTCACCCCTCCACTTT. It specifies CASSGDRGLVSPLHF.

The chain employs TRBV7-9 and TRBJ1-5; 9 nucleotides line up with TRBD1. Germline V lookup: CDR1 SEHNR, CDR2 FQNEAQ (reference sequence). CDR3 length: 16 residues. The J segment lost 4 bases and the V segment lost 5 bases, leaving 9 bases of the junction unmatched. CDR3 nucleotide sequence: TGTGCCAGCAGCATAAGGGACAGGGACAAAAATCAGCCCCAGCATTTT. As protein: CASSIRDRDKNQPQHF.

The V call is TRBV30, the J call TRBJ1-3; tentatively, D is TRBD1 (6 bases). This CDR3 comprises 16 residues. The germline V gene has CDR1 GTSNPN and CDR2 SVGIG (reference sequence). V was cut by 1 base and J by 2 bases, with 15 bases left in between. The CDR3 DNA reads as TGTGCCTGGAGTGAGTTAGGGGGTTCCACTGGAAACACCATATATTTT. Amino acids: CAWSELGGSTGNTIYF.